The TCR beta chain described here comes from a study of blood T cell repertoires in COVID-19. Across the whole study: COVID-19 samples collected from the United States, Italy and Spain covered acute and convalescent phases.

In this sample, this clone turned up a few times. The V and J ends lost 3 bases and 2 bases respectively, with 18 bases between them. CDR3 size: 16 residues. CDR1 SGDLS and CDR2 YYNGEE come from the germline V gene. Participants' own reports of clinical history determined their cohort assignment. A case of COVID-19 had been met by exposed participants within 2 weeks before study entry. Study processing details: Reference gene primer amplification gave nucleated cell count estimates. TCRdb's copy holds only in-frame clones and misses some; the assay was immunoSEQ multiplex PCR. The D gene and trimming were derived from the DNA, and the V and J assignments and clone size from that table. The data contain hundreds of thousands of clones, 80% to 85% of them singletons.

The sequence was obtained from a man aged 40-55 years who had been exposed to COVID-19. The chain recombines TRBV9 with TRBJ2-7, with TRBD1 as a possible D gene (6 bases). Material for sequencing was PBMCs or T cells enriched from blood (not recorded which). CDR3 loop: CASSEGELVSAYEQYF. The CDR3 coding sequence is TGTGCCAGCAGCGAGGGGGAGTTGGTGTCTGCCTACGAGCAGTACTTC.